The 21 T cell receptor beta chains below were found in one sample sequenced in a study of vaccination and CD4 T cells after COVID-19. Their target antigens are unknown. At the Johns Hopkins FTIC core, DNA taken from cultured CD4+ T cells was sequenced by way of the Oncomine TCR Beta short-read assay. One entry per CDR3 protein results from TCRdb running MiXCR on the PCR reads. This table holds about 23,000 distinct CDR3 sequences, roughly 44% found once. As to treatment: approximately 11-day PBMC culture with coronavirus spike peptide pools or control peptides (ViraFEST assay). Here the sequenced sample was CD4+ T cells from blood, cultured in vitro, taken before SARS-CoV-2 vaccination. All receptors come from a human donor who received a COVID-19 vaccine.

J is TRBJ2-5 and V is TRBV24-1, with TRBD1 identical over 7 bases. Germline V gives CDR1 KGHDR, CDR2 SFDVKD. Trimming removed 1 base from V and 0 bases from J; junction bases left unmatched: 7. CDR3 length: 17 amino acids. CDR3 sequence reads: CATSDFRQGTYQETQYF. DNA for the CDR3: TGTGCCACCAGTGATTTCAGACAGGGAACGTACCAAGAGACCCAGTACTTC.

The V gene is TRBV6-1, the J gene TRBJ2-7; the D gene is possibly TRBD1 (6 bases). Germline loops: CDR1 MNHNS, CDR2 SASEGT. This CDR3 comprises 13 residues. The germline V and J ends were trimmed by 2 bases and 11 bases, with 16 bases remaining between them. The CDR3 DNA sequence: TGTGCCAGCAGTGAATTGAGGACAGATCAAGAGTACTTC. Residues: CASSELRTDQEYF.

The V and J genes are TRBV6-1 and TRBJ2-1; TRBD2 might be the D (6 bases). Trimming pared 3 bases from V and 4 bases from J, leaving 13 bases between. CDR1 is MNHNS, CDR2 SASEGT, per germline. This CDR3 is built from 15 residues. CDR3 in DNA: TGTGCCAGCAGTGATCAGGGCGCGGGGTACAATGAGCAGTTCTTC. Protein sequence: CASSDQGAGYNEQFF.

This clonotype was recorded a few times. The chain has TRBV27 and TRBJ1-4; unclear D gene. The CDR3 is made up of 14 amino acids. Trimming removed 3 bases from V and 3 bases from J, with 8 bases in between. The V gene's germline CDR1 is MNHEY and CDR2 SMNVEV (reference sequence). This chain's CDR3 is CASSFLGPNEKLFF. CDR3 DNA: TGTGCCAGCAGTTTCCTCGGGCCTAATGAAAAACTGTTTTTT. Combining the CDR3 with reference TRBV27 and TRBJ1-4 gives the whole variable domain EAQVTQNPRYLITVTGKKLTVTCSQNMNHEYMSWYRQDPGLGLRQIYYSMNVEVTDKGDVPEGYKVSRKEKRNFPLILESPSPNQTSLYFCASSFLGPNEKLFFGSGTQLSVL.

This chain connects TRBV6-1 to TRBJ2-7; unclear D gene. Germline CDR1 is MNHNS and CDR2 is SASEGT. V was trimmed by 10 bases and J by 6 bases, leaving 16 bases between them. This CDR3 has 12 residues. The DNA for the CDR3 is TGTGCCATCAAAGCCGGGTACGTCGAGCAGTACTTC. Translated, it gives CAIKAGYVEQYF.

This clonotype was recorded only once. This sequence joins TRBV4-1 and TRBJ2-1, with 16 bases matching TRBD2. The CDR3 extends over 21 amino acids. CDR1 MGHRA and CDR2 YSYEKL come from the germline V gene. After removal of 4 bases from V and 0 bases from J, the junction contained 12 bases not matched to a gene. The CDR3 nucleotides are TGCGCCAGCAGCCTCGGGGAGGGACTAGCGGGGGGGCCCGCCTCCTACAATGAGCAGTTCTTC. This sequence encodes CASSLGEGLAGGPASYNEQFF.

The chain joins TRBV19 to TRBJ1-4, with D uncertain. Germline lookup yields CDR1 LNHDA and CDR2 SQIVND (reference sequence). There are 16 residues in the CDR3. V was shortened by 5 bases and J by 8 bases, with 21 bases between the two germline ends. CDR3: CASSPRPNPGPEKLFF. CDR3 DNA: TGTGCCAGTAGTCCCCGGCCTAACCCGGGCCCAGAAAAACTGTTTTTT.

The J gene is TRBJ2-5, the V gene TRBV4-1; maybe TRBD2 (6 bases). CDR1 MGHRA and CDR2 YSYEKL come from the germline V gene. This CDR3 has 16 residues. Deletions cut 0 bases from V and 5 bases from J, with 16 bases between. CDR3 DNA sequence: TGCGCCAGCAGCCAAGATTGGGCAGGCCGGGGGGAGACCCAGTACTTC. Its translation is CASSQDWAGRGETQYF.

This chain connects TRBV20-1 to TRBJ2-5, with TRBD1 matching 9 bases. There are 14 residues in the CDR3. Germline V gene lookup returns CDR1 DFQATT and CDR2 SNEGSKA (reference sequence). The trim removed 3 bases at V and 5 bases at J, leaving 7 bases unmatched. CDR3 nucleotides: TGCAGTGCTAGGGACAGGGGCCTTGGGGAGACCCAGTACTTC. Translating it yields CSARDRGLGETQYF.

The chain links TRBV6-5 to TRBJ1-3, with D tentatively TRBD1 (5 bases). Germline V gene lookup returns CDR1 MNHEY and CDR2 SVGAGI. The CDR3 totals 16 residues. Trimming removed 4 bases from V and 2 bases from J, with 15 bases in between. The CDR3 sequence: CASSLTYQGPGNTIYF. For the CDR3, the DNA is TGTGCCAGCAGTTTAACTTATCAGGGCCCTGGAAACACCATATATTTT.

CDR3 in DNA: TGTGCCAGCAGTCCCAAAGGGGGCAGGGGCTACAATGAGCAGTTCTTC. As protein: CASSPKGGRGYNEQFF. This sequence joins TRBV6-1 and TRBJ2-1; 7 bases align to TRBD1. J gave up 3 bases and V 5 bases, and 10 bases lay outside the gene matches. The V gene's germline CDR1 is MNHNS and CDR2 SASEGT. This CDR3 spans 16 amino acids.

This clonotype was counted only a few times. The DNA of the CDR3 is TGTGCCATCAGTGACACTGGAATTAACTATGGCTACACCTTC. Translating gives CAISDTGINYGYTF. The V call is TRBV10-3, the J call TRBJ1-2; no firm D call. The V end was cut by 3 bases, the J end by 1 base, with 9 bases between. The CDR3 has 14 residues. Germline assignment: CDR1 ENHRY and CDR2 SYGVKD.

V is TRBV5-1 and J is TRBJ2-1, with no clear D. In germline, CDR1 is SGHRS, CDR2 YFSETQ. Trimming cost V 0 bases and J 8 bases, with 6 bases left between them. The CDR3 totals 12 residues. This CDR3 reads CASSLGQDEQFF. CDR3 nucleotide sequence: TGCGCCAGCAGCTTGGGTCAGGATGAGCAGTTCTTC.

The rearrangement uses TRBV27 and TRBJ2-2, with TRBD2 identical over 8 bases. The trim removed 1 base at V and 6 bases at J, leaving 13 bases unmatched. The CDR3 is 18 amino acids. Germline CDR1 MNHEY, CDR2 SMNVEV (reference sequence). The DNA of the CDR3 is TGTGCCAGCAGTTTATTGTCGGGGGGGCCTTCTGGCGCCGGGGAGCTGTTTTTT. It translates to CASSLLSGGPSGAGELFF.

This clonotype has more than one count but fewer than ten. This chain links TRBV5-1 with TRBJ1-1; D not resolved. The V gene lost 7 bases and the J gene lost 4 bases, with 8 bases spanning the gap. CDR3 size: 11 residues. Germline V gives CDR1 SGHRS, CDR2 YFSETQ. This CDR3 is CASGWGTEAFF. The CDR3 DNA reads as TGCGCCAGCGGGTGGGGCACTGAAGCTTTCTTT.

CDR3 region: CASNANTEAFF. CDR3 DNA sequence: TGTGCCAGCAACGCGAACACTGAAGCTTTCTTT. This sequence joins TRBV6-1 and TRBJ1-1; D uncertain. This CDR3 is built from 11 residues. Trimming removed 7 bases at V and 1 base at J, with 4 bases between. The germline V gene has CDR1 MNHNS and CDR2 SASEGT.

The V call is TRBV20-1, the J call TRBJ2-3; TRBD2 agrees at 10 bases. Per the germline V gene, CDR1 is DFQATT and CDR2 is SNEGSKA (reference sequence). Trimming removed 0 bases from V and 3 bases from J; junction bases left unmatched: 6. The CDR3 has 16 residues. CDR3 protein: CSARDKAGGPTDTQYF. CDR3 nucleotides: TGCAGTGCTAGAGACAAAGCGGGGGGGCCGACAGATACGCAGTATTTT.

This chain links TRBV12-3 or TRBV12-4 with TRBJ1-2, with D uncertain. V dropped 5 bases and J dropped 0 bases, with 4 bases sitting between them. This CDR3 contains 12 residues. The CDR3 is CASSQTNYGYTF. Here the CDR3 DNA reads TGTGCCAGCAGTCAGACTAACTATGGCTACACCTTC.

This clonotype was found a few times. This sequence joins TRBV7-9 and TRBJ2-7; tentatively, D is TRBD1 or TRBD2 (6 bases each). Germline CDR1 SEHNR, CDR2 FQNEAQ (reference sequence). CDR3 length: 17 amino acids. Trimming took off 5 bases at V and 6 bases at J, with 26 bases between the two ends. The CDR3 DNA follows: TGTGCCAGCAGCCCCCTGATGGGGGGCGTAAATCGCTTCGAGCAGTACTTC. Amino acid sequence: CASSPLMGGVNRFEQYF.

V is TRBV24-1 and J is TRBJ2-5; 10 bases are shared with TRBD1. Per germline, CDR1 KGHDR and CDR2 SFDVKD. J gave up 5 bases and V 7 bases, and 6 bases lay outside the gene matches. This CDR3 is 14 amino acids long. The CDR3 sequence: CATRETGGRETQYF. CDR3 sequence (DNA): TGTGCCACCAGAGAGACAGGGGGCAGGGAGACCCAGTACTTC.

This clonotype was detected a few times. CDR3 amino acids: CASSLWGSGETQYF. In DNA form, the CDR3 reads TGTGCCAGCAGTTTATGGGGGTCAGGCGAGACCCAGTACTTC. The chain uses TRBV12-3 or TRBV12-4 and TRBJ2-5; possibly TRBD1 or TRBD2 for D (5 bases each). V lost 2 bases, J lost 5 bases, and 12 bases lay in between. The length of the CDR3 is 14 residues.